A selection of T cell receptor beta chains follows, all from one sample in a study of response to subunit inactivated influenza vaccine. Using its own MiXCR run on the RT-PCR reads, TCRdb lists one record per CDR3 protein. Here the sample spans roughly 540,000 distinct CDR3 sequences, roughly 23% being singletons. These data also formed part of another study, on T cells expressing NK-cell markers.

The sequencing used CD4+ T cells sorted from PBMCs, collected 11 to 12 days after vaccination. The receptor set was obtained from a man aged 45-65 years who received an inactivated influenza vaccine. The CDR3 runs from the conserved cysteine through the conserved F or W. Each record gives: clone size, V gene, J gene, D gene, CDR3 protein, CDR3 DNA. D genes are given only for firm matches. Some rows mark clone size as missing; the rest say once, few, many or name a class of expanded clone.

size: .; V: TRBV29-1; J: TRBJ2-5; D: .; CDR3: CSAQTGQETQYF; DNA: TGCAGCGCTCAGACAGGCCAAGAGACCCAGTACTTC
size: few; V: TRBV20-1; J: TRBJ1-2; D: TRBD1; CDR3: CSAVGTETNYGYTF; DNA: TGCAGTGCTGTAGGGACAGAGACTAACTATGGCTACACCTTC
size: few; V: TRBV30; J: TRBJ2-7; D: .; CDR3: CAWSATLRDGPTKLNF; DNA: TGTGCCTGGAGTGCAACCCTCCGGGACGGCCCCACTAAATTAAACTTC
size: .; V: TRBV12-3/TRBV12-4; J: TRBJ2-5; D: TRBD2; CDR3: CASATGGGIETQYF; DNA: TGTGCCAGCGCCACGGGCGGGGGAATTGAGACCCAGTACTTC
size: .; V: TRBV5-1; J: TRBJ2-1; D: TRBD2; CDR3: CASSLGSLLAGVLGEQFF; DNA: TGCGCCAGCAGCTTGGGCAGCTTACTAGCGGGAGTGTTAGGAGAGCAGTTCTTC
size: .; V: TRBV20-1; J: TRBJ1-2; D: TRBD1; CDR3: CIIRDRGLGYTF; DNA: TGCATCATCCGGGACAGGGGGCTTGGCTACACCTTC
size: few; V: TRBV7-2; J: TRBJ2-7; D: .; CDR3: CASSLGRTPNRGEQYF; DNA: TGTGCCAGCAGCTTAGGTCGGACCCCTAATCGGGGCGAGCAGTACTTC
size: few; V: TRBV3-1; J: TRBJ2-1; D: .; CDR3: CASSQEGGAQFF; DNA: TGTGCCAGCAGCCAAGAGGGGGGGGCCCAGTTCTTC
size: many; V: TRBV10-3; J: TRBJ2-7; D: .; CDR3: CAISDSAGLGYEQYF; DNA: TGTGCCATCAGTGATTCGGCAGGGTTAGGGTACGAGCAGTACTTC
size: .; V: TRBV20-1; J: TRBJ2-1; D: .; CDR3: CSARVEGRVQNEQFF; DNA: TGCAGTGCTAGAGTGGAGGGGCGGGTACAGAATGAGCAGTTCTTC
size: few; V: TRBV7-2; J: TRBJ2-1; D: .; CDR3: CASSLVPTYYNEQFF; DNA: TGTGCCAGCAGCTTAGTCCCCACCTACTACAATGAGCAGTTCTTC